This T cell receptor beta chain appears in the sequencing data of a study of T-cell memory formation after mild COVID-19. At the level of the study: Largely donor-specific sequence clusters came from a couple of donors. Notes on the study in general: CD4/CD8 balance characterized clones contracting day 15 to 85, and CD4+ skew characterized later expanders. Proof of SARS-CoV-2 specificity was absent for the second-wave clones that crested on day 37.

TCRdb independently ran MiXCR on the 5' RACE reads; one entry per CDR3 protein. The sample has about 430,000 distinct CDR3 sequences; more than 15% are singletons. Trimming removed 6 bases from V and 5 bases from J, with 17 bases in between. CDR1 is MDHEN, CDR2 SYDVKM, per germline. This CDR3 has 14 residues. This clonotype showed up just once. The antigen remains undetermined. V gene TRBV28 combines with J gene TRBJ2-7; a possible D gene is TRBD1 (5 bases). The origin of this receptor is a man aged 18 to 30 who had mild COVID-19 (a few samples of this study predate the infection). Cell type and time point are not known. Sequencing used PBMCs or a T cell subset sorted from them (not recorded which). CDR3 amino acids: CASRGIRGNHEQYV. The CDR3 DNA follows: TGTGCCAGCAGGGGGATTAGGGGTAACCACGAGCAGTACGTC.